This entry concerns a single T cell receptor (beta chain). Its cognate antigen is unknown. Profiling relied on immunoSEQ multiplex PCR, and the TCRdb table lists in-frame clones only, not all of them. This sample yields 200,000 to 300,000 clones, of which more than 85% are seen a single time; roughly 0.5% belongs to the top ten. The entry originates in a study of T cell responses to AZD1222 COVID-19 vaccine. Study-level background: Second-dose recipients at about 4 or about 12 weeks were treated as one pooled group. Broader study findings: Regions left unmutated in variants are reportedly the target of nearly half of spike-specific TCRs. Following two doses of AZD1222, Spike-specific TCR breadth and depth rose. Females outnumbered males among donors, who were mostly white British; clonal diversity was possibly underestimated.

Trimming at V came to 8 bases and at J to 1 base, leaving 8 bases not matched to a gene. This CDR3 is built from 15 residues. Germline V gene sequence: CDR1 MDHEN, CDR2 SYDVKM. The J gene is TRBJ1-5, the V gene TRBV28; TRBD1 matches 7 bases. This material consisted of peripheral blood, taken on day 0 of AZD1222 vaccination. The receptor was derived from an adult in good health. CDR3 protein: CASGLGTASNQPQHF. In nucleotides, the CDR3 is TGTGCCAGCGGTCTCGGGACAGCGAGCAATCAGCCCCAGCATTTT.